This T cell receptor beta chain was recorded in a study of cytomegalovirus exposure and HLA in healthy donors (dated by TCRdb to the late 2010s). As for the study more broadly: An earlier analysis of several hundred of the donors reported 250 to 300 Gb of sequence data and about 100 million unique TCR beta sequences from 150 million to 200 million T cells. Roughly 290 gigabases of sequencing data and 75 million to 85 million unique TCR sequences made up an early release that covered around 640 HLA-typed donors. Among the roughly 430 genotyped donors, around 79% belonged to the genetic ancestry cluster associated with self-reported Caucasian donors. The aim of the study was to test whether cataloging public T cell receptors could identify signatures of past pathogen exposure. The study profiled the T cell repertoires of some 610 subjects by immunosequencing and related them to cytomegalovirus serostatus. In addition to the first cohort of approximately 650 subjects, a separate validation cohort of around 110 different subjects was used. To predict cytomegalovirus infection status, the study brought together high-throughput TCR immunosequencing, statistical association of individual TCRs with disease status, and machine learning. In a later analysis, previously published TCR beta repertoires from some 640 donors were re-analyzed and high-resolution HLA genotyping was added so that TCR occurrence patterns could be studied. The later analysis used no new phenotypic data to find candidate immune exposures, relying instead on TCR beta sequences and their occurrence across donors. An earlier analysis of some 500 of the donors used high-throughput TCR beta sequencing to judge whether each TCR beta V gene segment behaved as functional or pseudogenic. Donor age, sex, ethnicity and CMV serostatus were compiled together with the repertoire data. In a later genetic analysis, genome-wide SNP genotypes for about 65% of the roughly 670 donors were used, and that subset was treated as a discovery cohort. Every repertoire in the discovery cohort had been generated on one and the same sequencing platform. HLA typing covered class I and class II loci at four-digit resolution. The number of donors typed differed by locus, with roughly 629-640 for A, B, C, DRB1 and DQB1, over 500 for DQA1, about 610 for DPA1, and some 450 for DPB1. Four or five DR-DQ haplotypes were treated as single units for association and clustering because of strong linkage in the cohort. Among a few hundred genotyped donors of the cohort, an average of roughly 240,000 unique TCR beta nucleotide sequences were sequenced per donor, around 20% of them non-productive. The paper's findings and limits, for the study overall: The presence/absence analyses assumed that sequencing depth was roughly uniform across donors, and that assumption may not be true. A cluster of highly shared sequence variants was judged likely to be a technical artifact of the sequencing pipeline. For the cohort, immune exposure information was limited to CMV serostatus. Only TCR beta chains were sequenced in this cohort, and the absence of alpha or paired-chain data limited detectable features. Several of the top co-occurrence clusters appeared to be linked to parvovirus B19, influenza, CMV and Epstein-Barr virus, according to a later analysis. Assigning TCR associations to individual alleles was difficult when HLA alleles, especially DR and DQ, strongly co-occurred. Most TCR sequences were observed very rarely across donors, whereas some public TCRs were present in many individuals. Because counts were too low, seventeen rarely observed V segments, including chromosome 9 orphons, were excluded from the earlier analysis of 587 of the donors. Broadly in line with IMGT annotations, most TCR beta V segments showed up in productive rearrangements about 90% or about 30% of the time in an earlier analysis of under 700 of the donors. Three of the identified cytomegalovirus-associated TCR beta chains were confirmed in vitro to be specific for cytomegalovirus antigens. The classifier was reported to diagnose cytomegalovirus status with high specificity and sensitivity in both the original and validation cohorts. Specific HLA alleles were associated with 16,951 TCR beta sequences at a false discovery rate of 0.05 in a later analysis. A further reported finding was that TCR beta sequences accurately predicted the HLA-A and HLA-B alleles for most subjects in the first cohort. Compared with equally common non-associated chains, HLA-associated TCR beta chains in a later analysis were more clonally expanded and had lower generation probabilities. The authors suggested that the approach could potentially be generalized to other disease states and immunological phenotypes. Because HLA typing was unavailable for some donors at each locus, only the typed subset was used in association tests. A later genetic analysis associated a missense DCLRE1C variant with V-gene and J-gene trimming of TCR beta chains, and an independent cohort replicated the association. In a later analysis, TCR association rates were found to vary across HLA loci, with the most associated TCRs seen for DRB1 alleles and the fewest for HLA-C alleles. The study listed over 150 TCR beta chains as associated with cytomegalovirus. In a later analysis, most CMV-associated TCR beta chains were found to appear HLA-restricted, with HLA associations seemingly driven largely by CMV exposure. Some IMGT-functional V segments, including TRBV6-2 and TRBV6-3, could not be told apart with the 87-base-pair reads, so those segments were excluded. According to a later genetic analysis, donors in an Asian-associated ancestry cluster had fewer N-insertions in productive TCRs than the approximately 650-donor mean. Correlated functional status among segregating V segments might be attributable to linkage disequilibrium, but an unknown experimental factor could not be ruled out.

This clone was seen only once. This receptor's antigen is unknown. No much larger clonotype is one base removed from it; base qualities were not supplied. Per the germline V gene, MNHEY is the CDR1 and SVGAGI is the CDR2. CDR3 length: 15 amino acids, cysteine to phenylalanine. The CDR3 DNA has 45 bases and is translated from base 1. Library creation used the immunoSEQ multiplex PCR assay. For the multiplex PCR, a mixture combining 60 forward primers for TCR Vbeta segments and 13 reverse primers for TCR Jbeta segments was used. The CDR3 region of rearranged TCR beta genes was amplified from genomic DNA by a multiplex PCR assay. Amplified TCR beta libraries were sequenced as 87-base-pair reads on the Illumina HiSeq System. As for the original processing: Across the 500 to 850 repertoires, a later analysis counted 78 million or so unique TCR beta chains, roughly 11 million of which were shared by at least two donors. Raw reads were error-corrected and collapsed into unique sequences with a nearest-neighbor algorithm that merged closely related sequences to remove PCR and sequencing errors. CDR3 sequences were aligned to IMGT reference sequences to assign V, D and J gene segments. For a sequence to be retained, a match of at least six nucleotides was required to both a V gene segment and a J gene segment. A rearrangement was called productive if the CDR3 had no stop codons and remained in frame with V and J, and every other rearrangement was called non-productive. Following IMGT convention, CDR3 was defined as the stretch from the second conserved V-encoded cysteine up to the conserved J-encoded phenylalanine. In an earlier analysis of some 550 of the donors, sequences lacking an unambiguous match to a single V gene segment were excluded. In an earlier analysis of several hundred of the donors, V segments were called functional above 56.7% productive rearrangements and were called segregating when the between-donor standard deviation exceeded 5%. To diagnose cytomegalovirus status from the catalog of TCR beta chain sequences, a statistical classification framework was built. In a later analysis, V and J genes were assigned by comparing TCR nucleotide sequences against IMGT/GENE-DB human TR gene sequences. Using the TCRdist pipeline, a later analysis assigned CDR3 sequences along with most-parsimonious VDJ recombination scenarios. A later analysis defined each TCR beta chain by its CDR3 amino acid sequence plus V-gene family, and excluded reads lacking a unique V-gene family. To address suspected cross-contamination and a sequencing artifact, a later analysis removed around 600 highly shared, low-generation-probability nucleotide sequences. For each public chain, a later analysis derived a clonal expansion index from normalized ranks of inferred template counts within each repertoire. A later analysis computed generation probabilities with a VDJ recombination model fitted to out-of-frame rearrangements, and checked the results against IGoR. Hypergeometric tests were used in a later analysis to score TCR-TCR, TCR-HLA and TCR-CMV co-occurrence, with a repertoire-size bias correction applied to the TCR pairs. A later analysis estimated false discovery rates by permuting HLA or CMV assignments 20 times. In a later analysis, co-occurring TCRs were grouped using DBSCAN, with TCRdist sequence similarity added in when clustering inside HLA-allele-positive subsets. Repertoires with fewer than 30,000 or more than 120,000 public chains, plus five repertoires with anomalous nucleotide sharing, were excluded from co-occurrence clustering. In its TCRdb copy, this immuneACCESS table keeps in-frame sequences only and misses some clones. Where compared with another copy, unresolved V genes explain less than half of these, and the others have no known cause. V and J calls and clone size are given by that table; D and trimming were obtained from the DNA. The sample table lists about 120,000 clones, less than 90% of them with a count of one. 15% to 25% of the sample goes to the ten largest clones.

The cohort consisted of approximately 670 healthy bone marrow donors. At the time of sampling, all cohort members were nominally healthy, though unrecorded immune exposures were likely present. The donor tested CMV seropositive and was one of the 289 seropositive cohort members. A peripheral blood sample was provided by each donor, and peripheral blood mononuclear cells were used for TCR beta sequencing. Genomic DNA was extracted from the blood cell samples with the Qiagen DNeasy Blood Extraction Kit. The receptor chain draws on TRBV6-5 and TRBJ2-5; the D gene is perhaps TRBD1, from 6 matching bases. The tail of the sequence fits TRBJ2-7 better, so the J call may be wrong. This sequence was found in a young man in good health and CMV-seropositive. The sample was PBMCs. CDR3 protein: CASSYSFRTGTEQYF. The nucleotide sequence reads TGTGCCAGCAGTTACTCCTTCCGAACAGGGACCGAGCAGTACTTC.